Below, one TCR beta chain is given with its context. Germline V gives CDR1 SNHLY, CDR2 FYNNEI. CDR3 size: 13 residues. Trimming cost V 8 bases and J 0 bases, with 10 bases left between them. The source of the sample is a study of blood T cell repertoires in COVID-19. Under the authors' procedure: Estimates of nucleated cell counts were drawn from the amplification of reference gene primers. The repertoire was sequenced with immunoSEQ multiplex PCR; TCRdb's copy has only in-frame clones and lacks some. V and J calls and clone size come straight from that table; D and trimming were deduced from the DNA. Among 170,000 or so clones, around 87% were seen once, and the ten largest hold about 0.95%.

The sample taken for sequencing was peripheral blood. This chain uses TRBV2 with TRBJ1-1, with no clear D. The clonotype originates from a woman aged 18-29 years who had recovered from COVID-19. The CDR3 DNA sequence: TGTGCCAGCGGAGGAGAAATGAACACTGAAGCTTTCTTT. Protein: CASGGEMNTEAFF. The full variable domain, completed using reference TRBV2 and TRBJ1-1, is EPEVTQTPSHQVTQMGQEVILRCVPISNHLYFYWYRQILGQKVEFLVSFYNNEISEKSEIFDDQFSVERPDGSNFTLKIRSTKLEDSAMYFCASGGEMNTEAFFGQGTRLTVV.